These 31 T cell receptor beta chains were all obtained from the same sample, sequenced in a study of blood T cell repertoires in COVID-19. Some clones are missing from TCRdb's copy, which holds only in-frame ones; the method was immunoSEQ multiplex PCR. The profile shows about 190,000 clones, more than 75% of them singletons. The sequenced sample consisted of peripheral blood. The receptors were gathered from a man in his forties or fifties with active or convalescent COVID-19.

The rearrangement joins TRBV11-2 to TRBJ2-5, with 9 bases matching TRBD2. Germline-derived CDR1 and CDR2 are SGHAT and FQNNGV. Unmatched junction bases numbered 11, after V lost 8 bases and J lost 4 bases. There are 15 residues in the CDR3. Here the CDR3 reads CASRGGLAGRETQYF. CDR3 sequence (DNA): TGTGCCAGCCGAGGGGGTCTAGCGGGAAGAGAGACCCAGTACTTC. The full variable domain, rest sourced from reference TRBV11-2 and TRBJ2-5, is EAGVAQSPRYKIIEKRQSVAFWCNPISGHATLYWYQQILGQGPKLLIQFQNNGVVDDSQLPKDRFSAERLKGVDSTLKIQPAKLEDSAVYLCASRGGLAGRETQYFGPGTRLLVL.

The chain uses TRBV7-2 and TRBJ1-6, with TRBD1 identical over 7 bases. The ends lost 0 bases at V and 5 bases at J; junction bases unmatched: 1. This CDR3 contains 15 residues. Germline lookup yields CDR1 SGHTA and CDR2 FQGNSA. CDR3 coding DNA: TGTGCCAGCAGCTTAGCGGGGACAGATAATTCACCCCTCCACTTT. The encoded protein is CASSLAGTDNSPLHF.

This clone was detected once. This chain connects TRBV3-1 (or the pseudogene TRBV3-2) to TRBJ2-7; 10 bases line up with TRBD2. In germline, CDR1 is LGHDT, CDR2 YNNKEL (reference sequence). The CDR3 contains 15 residues. V shed 1 base and J 4 bases; nucleotides not matched to a gene: 4. CDR3 DNA sequence: TGTGCCAGCAGCCAAGCGGCTAGCGGGGGATACGAGCAGTACTTC. Translation gives CASSQAASGGYEQYF.

The chain carries TRBV27 and TRBJ1-1, with 10 bases aligning to TRBD1. Germline V gene data show CDR1 as MNHEY and CDR2 as SMNVEV (reference sequence). With 8 bases clipped from V and 4 bases from J, the junction kept 7 bases outside the gene matches. This CDR3 region has 14 residues. DNA of the CDR3: TGTGCCAGCCTAGGGACAGGGGTAGTCACTGAAGCTTTCTTT. It yields the protein CASLGTGVVTEAFF.

The V and J genes are TRBV5-4 and TRBJ1-2; D gene ambiguous. The V end was cut by 1 base, the J end by 5 bases, with 6 bases between. CDR1 and CDR2 (germline): SGHNT, YYREEE (reference sequence). The CDR3 is made up of 12 amino acids. CDR3 sequence (DNA): TGTGCCAGCAGCTTGAATGAGTATGGCTACACCTTC. Residues: CASSLNEYGYTF. The full variable domain, completed using reference TRBV5-4 and TRBJ1-2, is ETGVTQSPTHLIKTRGQQVTLRCSSQSGHNTVSWYQQALGQGPQFIFQYYREEENGRGNFPPRFSGLQFPNYSSELNVNALELDDSALYLCASSLNEYGYTFGSGTRLTVV.

V and J are TRBV3-1 (or the pseudogene TRBV3-2) and TRBJ2-3; tentative D call: TRBD1 (6 bases). CDR1 and CDR2 from the germline V gene are LGHDT and YNNKEL (reference sequence). CDR3 length: 16 residues. V was clipped by 4 bases and J by 1 base, with 15 bases between them. CDR3 sequence: CASSLIRQAGTDTQYF. CDR3 DNA: TGTGCCAGCAGCCTGATCCGACAGGCAGGCACAGATACGCAGTATTTT.

CDR3 protein: CASSQLQGSYEQYF. CDR3 nucleotide sequence: TGTGCCAGCAGCCAACTACAGGGAAGCTACGAGCAGTACTTC. The chain combines TRBV3-1 (or the pseudogene TRBV3-2) with TRBJ2-7; D may be TRBD1 (6 bases). The CDR3 extends over 14 amino acids. CDR1 and CDR2 (germline): LGHDT, YNNKEL (reference sequence). The V and J ends lost 2 bases and 3 bases respectively, with 11 bases between them.

This chain links TRBV27 with TRBJ2-3; 9 nucleotides line up with TRBD2. Trimming cost V 5 bases and J 6 bases; bases outside gene matches: 9. Looked up from germline, CDR1 is MNHEY and CDR2 is SMNVEV (reference sequence). The CDR3 consists of 15 residues. The CDR3 here is CASSKPGLAADTQYF. The CDR3 coding sequence is TGTGCCAGCAGTAAACCGGGACTAGCAGCCGATACGCAGTATTTT.

The chain carries TRBV19 and TRBJ1-6, with D possibly being TRBD1 (5 bases). The V end lost 4 bases, the J end lost 6 bases, and 10 bases lay between the germline ends. Germline assignment: CDR1 LNHDA and CDR2 SQIVND (reference sequence). This CDR3 has 14 residues. CDR3 DNA: TGTGCCAGTAGTACGGGGGGTACTAATTCACCCCTCCACTTT. Translating gives CASSTGGTNSPLHF.

V usage is TRBV24-1 and J usage is TRBJ1-6; the D gene is possibly TRBD1 (6 bases). V was clipped by 3 bases and J by 9 bases, with 8 bases between them. The germline gives CDR1 KGHDR, CDR2 SFDVKD. This CDR3 is 13 amino acids long. CDR3 nucleotide sequence: TGTGCCACCAGTGATGGGACATCTTCACCCCTCCACTTT. It is translated as CATSDGTSSPLHF.

V and J are TRBV12-3 or TRBV12-4 and TRBJ2-7; possibly TRBD1 for D (6 bases). The CDR3 has 13 amino acids. V was shortened by 6 bases and J by 2 bases, with 11 bases between the two germline ends. CDR3 coding DNA: TGTGCCAGCAGCCAGGGGCCCACCTACGAGCAGTACTTC. This sequence encodes CASSQGPTYEQYF.

For the CDR3, the DNA is TGTGCCAGCAGCTACACAGGGGGTGTATTCGCGGCCGGGGAGCTGTTTTTT. Protein product: CASSYTGGVFAAGELFF. The rearrangement uses TRBV7-3 and TRBJ2-2, with 8 bases identical to TRBD1. CDR1 is SGHTA, CDR2 FQGTGA, per germline. Trimming at V came to 4 bases and at J to 6 bases, leaving 13 bases not matched to a gene. This CDR3 region has 17 residues. The full variable domain, in which reference TRBV7-3 and TRBJ2-2 provide the parts outside the CDR3, is GAGVSQTPSNKVTEKGKYVELRCDPISGHTALYWYRQSLGQGPEFLIYFQGTGAADDSGLPNDRFFAVRPEGSVSTLKIQRTERGDSAVYLCASSYTGGVFAAGELFFGEGSRLTVL.

This chain connects TRBV9 to TRBJ1-6, with D maybe TRBD1 (6 bases). The CDR3 totals 16 residues. Germline V gene data show CDR1 as SGDLS and CDR2 as YYNGEE. V gave up 4 bases and J gave up 0 bases, with 11 bases separating them. CDR3 coding DNA: TGTGCCAGCAGCACCTCGGACAGCTCCTATAATTCACCCCTCCACTTT. This encodes CASSTSDSSYNSPLHF.

Written as DNA, the CDR3 is TGCAGCGTTGATGCAGATGGCTACACCTTC. This translates into CSVDADGYTF. The chain joins TRBV29-1 to TRBJ1-2, with D unresolved. The CDR3 is 10 amino acids. Germline assignment: CDR1 SQVTM and CDR2 ANQGSEA. With 3 bases removed from V and 6 bases from J, the gap between germline ends came to 5 bases. Combining the CDR3 with reference TRBV29-1 and TRBJ1-2 gives the whole variable domain SAVISQKPSRDICQRGTSLTIQCQVDSQVTMMFWYRQQPGQSLTLIATANQGSEATYESGFVIDKFPISRPNLTFSTLTVSNMSPEDSSIYLCSVDADGYTFGSGTRLTVV.

The chain recombines TRBV7-9 with TRBJ1-2; no reliable D call. Trimming cost V 1 base and J 4 bases, with 16 bases left between them. This CDR3 contains 16 residues. Germline loops: CDR1 SEHNR, CDR2 FQNEAQ (reference sequence). The CDR3 loop reads CASSLGGAMGPYGYTF. The CDR3 nucleotides read TGTGCCAGCAGCTTAGGGGGAGCCATGGGCCCCTATGGCTACACCTTC. The full variable domain, completed using reference TRBV7-9 and TRBJ1-2, is DTGVSQNPRHKITKRGQNVTFRCDPISEHNRLYWYRQTLGQGPEFLTYFQNEAQLEKSRLLSDRFSAERPKGSFSTLEIQRTEQGDSAMYLCASSLGGAMGPYGYTFGSGTRLTVV.

The V gene is TRBV5-4, the J gene TRBJ2-7, with 8 nucleotides matching TRBD1. Germline CDR1 and CDR2: SGHNT and YYREEE (reference sequence). The CDR3 is 15 amino acids. V shed 4 bases, J shed 4 bases, and the junction held 10 bases outside the gene matches. The CDR3 loop reads CASSIGGQVGYEQYF. The CDR3 DNA reads as TGTGCCAGCAGCATCGGGGGACAGGTGGGATACGAGCAGTACTTC.

The rearrangement joins TRBV14 to TRBJ1-1; a possible D gene is TRBD1 (5 bases). Germline CDR1 is SGHDN and CDR2 is FVKESK. V was shortened by 1 base and J by 5 bases, with 14 bases between the two germline ends. The CDR3 is 15 residues long. The CDR3 sequence: CASSQVLVGRTEAFF. The CDR3 bases are TGTGCCAGCAGCCAAGTTCTCGTGGGGCGGACTGAAGCTTTCTTT.

In its sample, this clone was seen once. The CDR3 DNA is TGCGCCAGCAGCCAGCCGGGACAGAGATTCTACGAGCAGTACTTC. Protein sequence: CASSQPGQRFYEQYF. V gene TRBV4-1 combines with J gene TRBJ2-7, with TRBD1 matching 7 bases. With V trimmed by 3 bases and J by 3 bases, 8 bases remained unmatched. The CDR3 covers 15 residues. Looked up from germline, CDR1 is MGHRA and CDR2 is YSYEKL.

The chain carries TRBV5-6 and TRBJ2-3; 9 positions agree with TRBD1. V gave up 3 bases and J gave up 2 bases; unmatched junction bases: 7. Germline V gives CDR1 SGHDT, CDR2 YYEEEE. The CDR3 loop spans 16 amino acids. The CDR3 region is CASSSKQGAYTDTQYF. CDR3 DNA sequence: TGTGCCAGCAGCTCAAAACAGGGGGCGTACACAGATACGCAGTATTTT.

This clone showed up just once. This chain uses TRBV2 with TRBJ2-5; weak D call: TRBD2 (6 bases). Germline CDR1 and CDR2: SNHLY and FYNNEI. V was cut by 4 bases and J by 2 bases, with 14 bases left in between. The CDR3 has 15 residues. CDR3 coding DNA: TGTGCCAGCAGTGTCGTGGCTAGCGTACAAGAGACCCAGTACTTC. This translates into CASSVVASVQETQYF.

CDR3 residues: CAIRPNTGPTDTQYF. CDR3 nucleotides: TGTGCCATCAGGCCTAACACAGGGCCCACAGATACGCAGTATTTT. V is TRBV10-3 and J is TRBJ2-3; TRBD1 might be the D (6 bases). V lost 6 bases to trimming and J lost 2 bases, with 15 bases between them. This CDR3 spans 15 amino acids. The germline V gene encodes CDR1 ENHRY and CDR2 SYGVKD.

The chain employs TRBV7-9 and TRBJ1-4, with a weak D call TRBD1 (6 bases). There are 15 residues in the CDR3. V was clipped by 4 bases and J by 8 bases, with 17 bases between them. CDR1 is SEHNR, CDR2 FQNEAQ, per germline (reference sequence). The CDR3 DNA reads as TGTGCCAGCAGCTCCGGGGCAGGGGTAGGAGAAAAACTGTTTTTT. Its translation is CASSSGAGVGEKLFF.

The chain carries TRBV12-3 or TRBV12-4 and TRBJ1-1, with 7 nucleotides matching TRBD1. The ends lost 6 bases at V and 8 bases at J; junction bases unmatched: 9. The CDR3 runs to 13 residues. The DNA for the CDR3 is TGTGCCAGCAGGCCTAACAGGGGATCGGAAGCTTTCTTT. It encodes CASRPNRGSEAFF.

This clone was picked up one time. V is TRBV7-9 and J is TRBJ2-2, with TRBD2 as a possible D gene (6 bases). Germline V gene data show CDR1 as SEHNR and CDR2 as FQNEAQ (reference sequence). This CDR3 contains 17 residues. V was shortened by 7 bases and J by 4 bases, with 22 bases between the two germline ends. CDR3 sequence: CASTEGGRERGTGELFF. The CDR3 nucleotides are TGTGCCAGCACCGAAGGCGGTCGGGAGAGGGGCACCGGGGAGCTGTTTTTT.

This rearrangement joins TRBV27 to TRBJ1-1; the D gene is possibly TRBD1 (5 bases). Germline lookup yields CDR1 MNHEY and CDR2 SMNVEV (reference sequence). Trimming stripped 6 bases from V and 5 bases from J, with 16 bases between. The CDR3 sequence is 14 residues long. CDR3 DNA sequence: TGTGCCAGCAGCGCAGGGACGGGGGGAACTGAAGCTTTCTTT. Translating it yields CASSAGTGGTEAFF.

This chain connects TRBV27 to TRBJ1-5; TRBD1 agrees at 9 bases. Germline CDR1 reads MNHEY; CDR2 reads SMNVEV (reference sequence). The V and J ends lost 5 bases and 0 bases, in that order; junction bases with no gene match: 5. The CDR3 has 16 residues. The chain's CDR3 is CASSGTGQGSNQPQHF. The CDR3 nucleotides are TGTGCCAGCAGTGGGACGGGACAGGGTAGCAATCAGCCCCAGCATTTT.

The chain employs TRBV28 and TRBJ2-4, with D tentatively TRBD1 (6 bases). CDR3 length: 13 residues. V was pared by 8 bases and J by 2 bases, with 10 bases between. Germline V gene data show CDR1 as MDHEN and CDR2 as SYDVKM. The CDR3 nucleotides read TGTGCCAGCCTGGACAGACCCAAAAACATTCAGTACTTC. This encodes CASLDRPKNIQYF.

The chain couples TRBV13 to TRBJ2-5, with D perhaps matching TRBD1 (5 bases). The germline V gene has CDR1 PRHDT and CDR2 FYEKMQ (reference sequence). The V gene lost 4 bases and the J gene lost 1 base, with 13 bases spanning the gap. The CDR3 is 15 amino acids. The DNA of the CDR3 is TGTGCCAGCAGCTCCAGACAGAAAGTCCAAGAGACCCAGTACTTC. This sequence encodes CASSSRQKVQETQYF.

This clone was recorded a few times. The V call is TRBV3-1 (or the pseudogene TRBV3-2), the J call TRBJ1-6, with 8 bases matching TRBD1. After removal of 3 bases from V and 7 bases from J, the junction contained 5 bases not matched to a gene. The CDR3 has 15 residues. The V gene's germline CDR1 is LGHDT and CDR2 YNNKEL (reference sequence). CDR3 nucleotide sequence: TGTGCCAGCAGCCAGGTGGCAGGGGGCAATTCACCCCTCCACTTT. This gives the protein CASSQVAGGNSPLHF.

This chain uses TRBV19 with TRBJ2-7; 10 positions match TRBD2. Germline V lookup: CDR1 LNHDA, CDR2 SQIVND (reference sequence). After removal of 4 bases from V and 7 bases from J, the junction contained 7 bases not matched to a gene. The CDR3 consists of 14 residues. The CDR3 coding sequence is TGTGCCAGTAGTAAGCTAGCGGGAGCCCTGGAGCAGTACTTC. Its protein product is CASSKLAGALEQYF.

This clone was seen only a few times. The rearrangement joins TRBV5-1 to TRBJ2-7; 7 bases line up with TRBD1. V lost 0 bases, J lost 6 bases, and 12 bases stayed unmatched. Germline CDR1 and CDR2: SGHRS and YFSETQ. CDR3 length: 16 residues. The CDR3 nucleotides read TGCGCCAGCAGCTTGGCCGGGTCAGGGGGTGCCTCCGAGCAGTACTTC. It encodes CASSLAGSGGASEQYF.